The rows below give T cell receptor beta chains drawn from one sample of a study of cytomegalovirus exposure and HLA in healthy donors. Sequenced by immunoSEQ multiplex PCR; TCRdb stores in-frame clones only, minus some. The sample consists of under 200,000 clones, 82% of them appearing once. The source material was PBMCs. Every receptor here comes from a girl aged 2 to 10 in good health and CMV-seropositive. CDR3s include the opening cysteine and the closing phenylalanine or tryptophan. A row's size may be missing; if present it is once, few, many or a size class.

V: TRBV7-9; J: TRBJ2-5; size: -; CDR3: CSSSLPRQETQYF
V: TRBV18; J: TRBJ2-7; size: once; CDR3: CASRKSYEQYF
V: TRBV29-1; J: TRBJ2-5; size: once; CDR3: CSVVTIEQETQYF
V: TRBV28; J: TRBJ2-1; size: -; CDR3: CASSFAALAGGYNEQFF
V: TRBV27; J: TRBJ1-4; size: -; CDR3: CASSLCRWCGEKLFF
V: TRBV2; J: TRBJ1-5; size: -; CDR3: CASRDRVSNQPQHF
V: TRBV7-8; J: TRBJ2-3; size: few; CDR3: CASSLDYADTQYF
V: TRBV12-1; J: TRBJ2-5; size: -; CDR3: CASSRRGLAGTLKETQYF
V: TRBV7-3; J: TRBJ1-5; size: -; CDR3: CASSLLKANYSNQPQHF
V: TRBV29-1; J: TRBJ2-1; size: -; CDR3: CSVPGLAGLNEQFF
V: TRBV5-4; J: TRBJ2-3; size: -; CDR3: CASSPTSEPSTDTQYF
V: TRBV9; J: TRBJ2-3; size: -; CDR3: CASSVLTGGATDTQYF
V: TRBV19; J: TRBJ2-2; size: -; CDR3: CASSPYPGTSVGTGELFF
V: TRBV30; J: TRBJ1-3; size: -; CDR3: CAWSEGTGNTIYF
V: TRBV11-2; J: TRBJ1-4; size: -; CDR3: CASSLEGARGEKLFF
V: TRBV30; J: TRBJ1-2; size: -; CDR3: CAWSGGQGSHGYTF
V: TRBV5-1; J: TRBJ2-2; size: -; CDR3: CASSLVSLVDGELFF